This record looks at one TCR beta chain sequence and its context. Its antigen is unknown. This specimen belongs to a study of CD8+ T cells in alopecia areata. Study results and caveats: Sharing of TCRs across patients appeared less clear than in mice, possibly for HLA-related reasons. Clonality in lesional scalp, especially alopecia totalis/universalis, exceeded that of normal scalp.

cDNA reverse transcribed from extracted RNA served as the sequencing template. Data came from immunoSEQ multiplex PCR; TCRdb stores just in-frame clones and leaves some out. The profile shows fewer than 110,000 clones, roughly 53% of them singletons. Using a FACSAria, the CD4+ and CD8+ T cells were sorted from the PBMCs. The clonotype originates from a human donor in good health. The material sequenced was CD4+ T cells sorted from blood.

CDR3 region: CASSQPDMGLSYNEQFF. The DNA for the CDR3 is TGTGCCAGCAGCCAACCAGACATGGGACTCTCCTACAATGAGCAGTTCTTC. The chain combines TRBV4-2 with TRBJ2-1; a weak D match, TRBD2 (6 bases). CDR1 is LGHNA and CDR2 is YNFKEQ in the germline V gene. CDR3 size: 17 residues. V lost 2 bases and J 0 bases, leaving 14 bases between the germline ends.